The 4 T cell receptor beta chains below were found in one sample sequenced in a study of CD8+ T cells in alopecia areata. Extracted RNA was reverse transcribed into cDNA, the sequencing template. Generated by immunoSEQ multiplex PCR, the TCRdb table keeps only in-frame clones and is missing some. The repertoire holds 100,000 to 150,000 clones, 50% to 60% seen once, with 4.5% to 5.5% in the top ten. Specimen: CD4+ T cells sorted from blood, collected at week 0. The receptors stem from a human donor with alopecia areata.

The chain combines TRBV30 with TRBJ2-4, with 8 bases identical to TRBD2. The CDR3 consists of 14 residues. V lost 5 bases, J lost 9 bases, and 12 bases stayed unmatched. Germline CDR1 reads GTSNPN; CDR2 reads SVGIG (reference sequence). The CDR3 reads CAWEEGSAGGIQYF. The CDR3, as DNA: TGTGCCTGGGAAGAAGGTTCGGCGGGAGGCATTCAGTACTTC.

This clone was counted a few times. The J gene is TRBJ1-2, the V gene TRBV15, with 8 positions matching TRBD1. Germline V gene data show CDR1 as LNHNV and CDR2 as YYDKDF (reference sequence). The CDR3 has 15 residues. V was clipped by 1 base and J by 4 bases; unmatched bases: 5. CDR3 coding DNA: TGTGCCACCAGCAGAGGTGCAGGGGGCACCTATGGCTACACCTTC. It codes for CATSRGAGGTYGYTF.

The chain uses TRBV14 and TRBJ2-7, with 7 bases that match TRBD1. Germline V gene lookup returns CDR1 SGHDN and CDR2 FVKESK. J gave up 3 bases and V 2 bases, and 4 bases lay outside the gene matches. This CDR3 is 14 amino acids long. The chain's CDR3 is CASSQLHRGYEQYF. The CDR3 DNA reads TGTGCCAGCAGCCAACTGCACAGGGGCTACGAGCAGTACTTC. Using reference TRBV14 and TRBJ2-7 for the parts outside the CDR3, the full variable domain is EAGVTQFPSHSVIEKGQTVTLRCDPISGHDNLYWYRRVMGKEIKFLLHFVKESKQDESGMPNNRFLAERTGGTYSTLKVQPAELEDSGVYFCASSQLHRGYEQYFGPGTRLTVT.

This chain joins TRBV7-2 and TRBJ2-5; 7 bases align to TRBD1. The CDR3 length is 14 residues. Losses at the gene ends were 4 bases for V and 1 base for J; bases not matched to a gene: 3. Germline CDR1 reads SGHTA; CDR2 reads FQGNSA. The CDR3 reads CASSSGTAQETQYF. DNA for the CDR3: TGTGCCAGCAGCTCCGGGACAGCCCAAGAGACCCAGTACTTC.